These 32 T cell receptor beta chains were all obtained from the same sample, sequenced in a study of T cell responses to AZD1222 COVID-19 vaccine. Profiled with immunoSEQ multiplex PCR; TCRdb holds only in-frame clones, not every one. This sample has roughly 65,000 clones, with 85% to 90% found just once. The sequencing used peripheral blood, collected on day 0 of AZD1222 vaccination. The receptors stem from an adult in good health.

The rearrangement links TRBV7-9 to TRBJ2-6, with D unresolved. Trimming shortened V by 1 base and J by 3 bases, and 4 bases separated the two germline ends. The germline V gene encodes CDR1 SEHNR and CDR2 FQNEAQ (reference sequence). The CDR3 loop spans 14 amino acids. The CDR3: CASSLGSGANVLTF. For the CDR3, the DNA is TGTGCCAGCAGCTTAGGAAGTGGGGCCAACGTCCTGACTTTC.

V is TRBV18 and J is TRBJ1-1; TRBD1 agrees at 10 bases. V was pared by 4 bases and J by 4 bases, with 3 bases of the junction left unmatched. Germline V gives CDR1 KGHSH, CDR2 LQKENI. CDR3 size: 14 residues. The CDR3 loop is CASSRGTGATEAFF. The CDR3 coding sequence is TGTGCCAGCTCACGGGGGACAGGGGCCACTGAAGCTTTCTTT.

The chain has TRBV7-2 and TRBJ1-5; TRBD1 might be the D (6 bases). Germline V gene data show CDR1 as SGHTA and CDR2 as FQGNSA. This CDR3 region has 15 residues. V dropped 6 bases and J dropped 3 bases, with 15 bases sitting between them. This chain's CDR3 is CASSYEQGYNQPQHF. The DNA of the CDR3 is TGTGCCAGCAGTTACGAACAGGGCTACAATCAGCCCCAGCATTTT.

This clone has just a few counts. V usage is TRBV27 and J usage is TRBJ1-6, with 7 bases fitting TRBD1. The CDR3 consists of 18 residues. V lost 5 bases to trimming and J lost 2 bases; unmatched junction nucleotides: 12. The germline CDR1 and CDR2 sequences are MNHEY and SMNVEV (reference sequence). CDR3 DNA: TGTGCCAGCAGTCAATTGACAGGGCCCAGCCCCTATAATTCACCCCTCCACTTT. Its translation: CASSQLTGPSPYNSPLHF.

The CDR3 loop is CASTPTGFPYEQYF. The CDR3 DNA sequence: TGTGCCAGCACCCCGACAGGGTTCCCCTACGAGCAGTACTTC. J is TRBJ2-7 and V is TRBV6-5; 7 bases align to TRBD1. Trimming cost V 7 bases and J 2 bases; bases outside gene matches: 8. This CDR3 is 14 amino acids long. CDR1 is MNHEY, CDR2 SVGAGI, per germline.

This rearrangement joins TRBV6-6 to TRBJ1-6, with 10 bases aligning to TRBD1. Trimming cost V 5 bases and J 10 bases; bases outside gene matches: 11. The CDR3 runs 16 residues. The V gene's germline CDR1 is MNHNY and CDR2 SVGAGI (reference sequence). The CDR3 bases are TGTGCCAGCAGTCACGACAGGGGGCTCGGAGGGTCACCCCTCCACTTT. This sequence encodes CASSHDRGLGGSPLHF.

The rearrangement uses TRBV3-1 (or the pseudogene TRBV3-2) and TRBJ2-1; tentatively, D is TRBD2 (5 bases). The germline CDR1 and CDR2 sequences are LGHDT and YNNKEL (reference sequence). The length of the CDR3 is 15 residues. Trimming pared 3 bases from V and 5 bases from J, leaving 14 bases between. For the CDR3, the DNA is TGTGCCAGCAGCCAGCGAGCGGTAAAAGACAATGAGCAGTTCTTC. It encodes CASSQRAVKDNEQFF.

This clone was detected only once. The V call is TRBV5-1, the J call TRBJ1-2; D may be TRBD1 (5 bases). The ends were cut back, 4 bases at V and 3 bases at J, with 16 bases in the middle. From germline, CDR1 is SGHRS and CDR2 YFSETQ. The length of the CDR3 is 15 residues. CDR3 DNA sequence: TGCGCCAGCAGCCTAAATGCAGGGTTAGACTATGGCTACACCTTC. Translating it yields CASSLNAGLDYGYTF.

The chain carries TRBV5-1 and TRBJ2-1, with TRBD1 matching 7 bases. V shed 4 bases and J 1 base; nucleotides not matched to a gene: 11. The CDR3 length is 17 residues. The germline CDR1 and CDR2 sequences are SGHRS and YFSETQ. CDR3 nucleotides: TGCGCCAGCAGCCCCCCGGGACAGCAGCCTTCCTACAATGAGCAGTTCTTC. This gives the protein CASSPPGQQPSYNEQFF.

This clone was detected once. V usage is TRBV5-8 and J usage is TRBJ2-2; weak D call: TRBD1 (6 bases). The CDR3 loop spans 16 amino acids. CDR1 SGHTS and CDR2 YDEGEE come from the germline V gene. The V end lost 6 bases, the J end lost 0 bases, and 15 bases lay between the germline ends. CDR3 region: CASTRGTFTNTGELFF. DNA for the CDR3: TGTGCCAGCACAAGGGGGACGTTCACGAACACCGGGGAGCTGTTTTTT.

V is TRBV6-1 and J is TRBJ1-2; TRBD1 might be the D (5 bases). The germline V gene encodes CDR1 MNHNS and CDR2 SASEGT. V lost 3 bases and J 8 bases, leaving 19 bases between the germline ends. The CDR3 spans 15 residues. In DNA, the CDR3 is TGTGCCAGCAGTGATATGACCCCCTTTGGGGACGGCTACACCTTC. Its protein product is CASSDMTPFGDGYTF.

The V call is TRBV18, the J call TRBJ2-7; tentative D call: TRBD2 (6 bases). Germline assignment: CDR1 KGHSH and CDR2 LQKENI. V dropped 3 bases and J dropped 4 bases, with 13 bases sitting between them. The CDR3 extends over 14 amino acids. The DNA of the CDR3 is TGTGCCAGCTCACCTCCTCTAGCGCCATACGAGCAGTACTTC. This gives the protein CASSPPLAPYEQYF.

This sequence joins TRBV28 and TRBJ1-5; possibly TRBD1 for D (5 bases). V shed 1 base and J shed 5 bases, with 15 bases lying between them. Germline loops: CDR1 MDHEN, CDR2 SYDVKM. The CDR3 length is 16 residues. CDR3 sequence (DNA): TGTGCCAGCAGTTTATTTAACTGGGACCGAGATCAGCCCCAGCATTTT. Amino acids: CASSLFNWDRDQPQHF.

The CDR3 region has the DNA TGCGCCAGCAGCTTAGGGCAGGGGGCGAATCAGCCCCAGCATTTT. Amino acids: CASSLGQGANQPQHF. The chain couples TRBV5-1 to TRBJ1-5; 8 nucleotides line up with TRBD1. There are 15 residues in the CDR3. Germline lookup yields CDR1 SGHRS and CDR2 YFSETQ. V gave up 2 bases and J gave up 4 bases; unmatched junction bases: 5.

J is TRBJ2-7 and V is TRBV5-1, with 9 bases fitting TRBD2. Germline V gene sequence: CDR1 SGHRS, CDR2 YFSETQ. This CDR3 has 15 residues. V lost 3 bases to trimming and J lost 6 bases; unmatched junction nucleotides: 10. The DNA of the CDR3 is TGCGCCAGCAGCTCGATAGCGGGAGTGTCTGCCGAGCAGTACTTC. The encoded protein is CASSSIAGVSAEQYF.

The chain links TRBV27 to TRBJ2-7, with 7 bases fitting TRBD1. The CDR3 loop spans 15 amino acids. The V gene end was trimmed by 5 bases and the J gene end by 1 base; junction bases not matched to a gene: 8. The germline CDR1 and CDR2 sequences are MNHEY and SMNVEV (reference sequence). The DNA of the CDR3 is TGTGCCAGCAGTCCCCCGGACAGGTTGTCCTACGAGCAGTACTTC. This translates into CASSPPDRLSYEQYF.

V is TRBV24-1 and J is TRBJ2-5, with TRBD1 matching 8 bases. CDR1 KGHDR and CDR2 SFDVKD come from the germline V gene. CDR3 length equals 17 residues. The trim removed 2 bases at V and 5 bases at J, leaving 12 bases unmatched. The CDR3 sequence is CATSDYGTGRGRETQYF. Written as DNA, the CDR3 is TGTGCCACCAGTGATTATGGGACAGGCCGGGGGAGGGAGACCCAGTACTTC.

The V call is TRBV6-5, the J call TRBJ2-3, with D unresolved. V was pared by 10 bases and J by 4 bases, with 18 bases between. The CDR3 spans 14 residues. Germline V gene lookup returns CDR1 MNHEY and CDR2 SVGAGI. The CDR3 sequence: CATVGAPQADTQYF. DNA of the CDR3: TGTGCCACCGTCGGAGCCCCGCAGGCAGATACGCAGTATTTT.

DNA of the CDR3: TGTGCCAGCAGTGCACGGGCCAATGAGCAGTTCTTC. Amino acids: CASSARANEQFF. The rearrangement links TRBV2 to TRBJ2-1; no clear D gene. V lost 4 bases and J lost 6, with 7 bases in between. Germline CDR1 reads SNHLY; CDR2 reads FYNNEI. CDR3 size: 12 residues.

The V call is TRBV27, the J call TRBJ2-3; D is unresolved. V dropped 5 bases and J dropped 2 bases, with 14 bases sitting between them. CDR1 MNHEY and CDR2 SMNVEV come from the germline V gene (reference sequence). The CDR3 has 15 amino acids. This chain's CDR3 is CASSRLRRDTDTQYF. CDR3 DNA sequence: TGTGCCAGCAGTCGACTCCGTAGAGACACAGATACGCAGTATTTT.

This chain links TRBV18 with TRBJ1-2; 7 bases agree with TRBD1. With V trimmed by 8 bases and J by 4 bases, 10 bases remained unmatched. Germline V gene data show CDR1 as KGHSH and CDR2 as LQKENI. The CDR3 loop spans 14 amino acids. The chain's CDR3 is CASRAGTVPYGYTF. The DNA for the CDR3 is TGTGCCAGCCGAGCCGGGACAGTACCCTATGGCTACACCTTC.

This clone was observed a handful of times. The same CDR3 also results from other DNA sequences found in this sample. V and J are TRBV29-1 and TRBJ2-3; either TRBD1 or TRBD2 may supply D (5 bases each). Per germline, CDR1 SQVTM and CDR2 ANQGSEA. The CDR3 has 14 residues. With 1 base removed from V and 0 bases from J, the gap between germline ends came to 8 bases. The CDR3 loop reads CSVEGGISTDTQYF. In nucleotides, the CDR3 is TGCAGCGTTGAAGGGGGGATTAGCACAGATACGCAGTATTTT.

The sample holds one count of this clone. The J gene is TRBJ2-1, the V gene TRBV6-1; TRBD2 aligns across 16 bases. Losses at the gene ends were 3 bases for V and 3 bases for J; bases not matched to a gene: 11. This CDR3 has 20 amino acids. Germline CDR1 reads MNHNS; CDR2 reads SASEGT. In DNA, the CDR3 is TGTGCCAGCAGTGATCTCCTAGGGACTAGCGGGAGGGTCTTCTACAATGAGCAGTTCTTC. Its protein is CASSDLLGTSGRVFYNEQFF.

The chain is built from TRBV29-1 and TRBJ2-5; TRBD2 agrees at 14 bases. With 6 bases clipped from V and 0 bases from J, the junction kept 12 bases outside the gene matches. The CDR3 covers 18 residues. Germline V gene lookup returns CDR1 SQVTM and CDR2 ANQGSEA. The CDR3, as DNA: TGCAGCGTCAGACCCGGGACTAGCGGGAGCGCGTACCAAGAGACCCAGTACTTC. Its translation is CSVRPGTSGSAYQETQYF.

The chain carries TRBV23-1 and TRBJ2-2, with D maybe TRBD1 (5 bases). TRBV23-1 is given ORF status, its function remaining uncertain. The CDR3 has 19 residues. The ends were cut back, 0 bases at V and 2 bases at J, with 19 bases in the middle. The CDR3 nucleotides read TGCGCCAGCAGTCAATCGTTTGGGGCTAACTTTAGAAACACCGGGGAGCTGTTTTTT. It codes for CASSQSFGANFRNTGELFF.

The chain recombines TRBV9 with TRBJ2-3; 7 positions match TRBD1. Trimming cost V 4 bases and J 0 bases; bases outside gene matches: 5. CDR1 and CDR2 (germline): SGDLS, YYNGEE. CDR3 length equals 15 residues. The CDR3 reads CASSSNRGSTDTQYF. The CDR3 DNA reads TGTGCCAGCAGCTCAAACAGGGGAAGCACAGATACGCAGTATTTT.

The genes are TRBV3-1 (or the pseudogene TRBV3-2) and TRBJ2-1; D is uncertain. Between the trimmed V and J ends, which lost 2 bases and 0 bases, there was a span of 8 bases. Germline loops: CDR1 LGHDT, CDR2 YNNKEL (reference sequence). The CDR3 consists of 15 residues. The CDR3 region is CASSQSANSYNEQFF. Here the CDR3 DNA reads TGTGCCAGCAGCCAATCCGCCAACTCCTACAATGAGCAGTTCTTC.

This chain uses TRBV5-1 with TRBJ1-6; TRBD1 agrees at 8 bases. The CDR3 runs to 18 residues. With 4 bases clipped from V and 0 bases from J, the junction kept 9 bases outside the gene matches. Germline V CDR1 and CDR2: SGHRS, YFSETQ. In nucleotides, the CDR3 is TGCGCCAGCAGCCCGCTGGACAGGGCGAGCTCCTATAATTCACCCCTCCACTTT. Protein product: CASSPLDRASSYNSPLHF.

The chain couples TRBV2 to TRBJ2-1; 7 bases agree with TRBD2. The J segment lost 10 bases and the V segment lost 8 bases, leaving 20 bases of the junction unmatched. The CDR3 has 16 amino acids. Germline loops: CDR1 SNHLY, CDR2 FYNNEI. The CDR3 nucleotides are TGTGCCAGCTCGGTGGCTAGCGGTTCCCGCGCATCCGAGCAGTTCTTC. Translated: CASSVASGSRASEQFF.

CDR3: CASTWGGGDEKLFF. The DNA for the CDR3 is TGTGCCAGCACCTGGGGGGGTGGCGATGAAAAACTGTTTTTT. This chain joins TRBV7-9 and TRBJ1-4, with a possible D match to TRBD1 (5 bases). The V end was cut by 7 bases, the J end by 6 bases, with 15 bases between. The germline CDR1 and CDR2 sequences are SEHNR and FQNEAQ (reference sequence). The CDR3 covers 14 residues. Variable domain in full (rest from reference TRBV7-9 and TRBJ1-4): DTGVSQNPRHKITKRGQNVTFRCDPISEHNRLYWYRQTLGQGPEFLTYFQNEAQLEKSRLLSDRFSAERPKGSFSTLEIQRTEQGDSAMYLCASTWGGGDEKLFFGSGTQLSVL.

The chain is built from TRBV28 and TRBJ2-2; the D is unclear. Germline V gives CDR1 MDHEN, CDR2 SYDVKM. V lost 3 bases and J 2 bases, leaving 19 bases between the germline ends. The CDR3 spans 18 residues. The CDR3 protein is CASSFPRDQYINTGELFF. CDR3 DNA sequence: TGTGCCAGCAGTTTCCCTCGCGACCAGTATATTAACACCGGGGAGCTGTTTTTT.

The V call is TRBV19, the J call TRBJ1-1, with D perhaps matching TRBD1 (6 bases). This CDR3 has 15 residues. V dropped 7 bases and J dropped 5 bases, with 20 bases sitting between them. Per the germline V gene, CDR1 is LNHDA and CDR2 is SQIVND (reference sequence). The CDR3 loop is CASNTLTGRGTEAFF. In DNA, the CDR3 is TGTGCCAGTAATACTCTCACAGGGAGAGGTACTGAAGCTTTCTTT.